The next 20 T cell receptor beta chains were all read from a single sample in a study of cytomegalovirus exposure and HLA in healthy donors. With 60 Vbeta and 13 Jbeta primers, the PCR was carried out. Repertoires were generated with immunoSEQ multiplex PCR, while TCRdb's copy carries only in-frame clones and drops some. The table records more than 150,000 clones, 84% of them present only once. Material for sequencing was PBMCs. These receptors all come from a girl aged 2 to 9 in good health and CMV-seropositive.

The chain's CDR3 is CASSFVQGHGYTF. CDR3 DNA sequence: TGTGCCAGCAGTTTCGTCCAGGGTCATGGCTACACCTTC. V and J are TRBV28 and TRBJ1-2; perhaps TRBD1 as D (5 bases). There are 13 residues in the CDR3. Germline-derived CDR1 and CDR2 are MDHEN and SYDVKM. Trimming pared 3 bases from V and 6 bases from J, leaving 11 bases between.

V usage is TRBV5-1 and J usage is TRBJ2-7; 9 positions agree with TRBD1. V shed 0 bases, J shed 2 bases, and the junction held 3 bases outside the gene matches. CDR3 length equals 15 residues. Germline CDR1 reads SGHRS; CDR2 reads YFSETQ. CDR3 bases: TGCGCCAGCAGCTTGGTAGGGACAGGGCCCTACGAGCAGTACTTC. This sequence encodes CASSLVGTGPYEQYF.

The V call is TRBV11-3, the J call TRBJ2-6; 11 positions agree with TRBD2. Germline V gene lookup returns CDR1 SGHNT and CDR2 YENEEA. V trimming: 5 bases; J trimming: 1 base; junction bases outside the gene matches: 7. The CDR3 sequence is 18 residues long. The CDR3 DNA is TGTGCCAGCAGCGTACTAGCGGGAGTAGGATCTGGGGCCAACGTCCTGACTTTC. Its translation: CASSVLAGVGSGANVLTF.

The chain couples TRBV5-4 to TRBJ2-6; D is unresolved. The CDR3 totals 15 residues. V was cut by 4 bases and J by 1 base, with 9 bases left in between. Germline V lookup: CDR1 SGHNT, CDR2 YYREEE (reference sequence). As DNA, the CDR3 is TGTGCCAGCAGCCCTCGAACATCTGGGGCCAACGTCCTGACTTTC. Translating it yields CASSPRTSGANVLTF.

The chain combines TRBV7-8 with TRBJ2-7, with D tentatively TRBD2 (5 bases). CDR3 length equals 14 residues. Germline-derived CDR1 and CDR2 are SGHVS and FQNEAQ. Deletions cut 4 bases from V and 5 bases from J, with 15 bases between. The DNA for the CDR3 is TGTGCCAGCAGCTCAGTCGGTGGGGAGCACGAGCAGTACTTC. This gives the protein CASSSVGGEHEQYF.

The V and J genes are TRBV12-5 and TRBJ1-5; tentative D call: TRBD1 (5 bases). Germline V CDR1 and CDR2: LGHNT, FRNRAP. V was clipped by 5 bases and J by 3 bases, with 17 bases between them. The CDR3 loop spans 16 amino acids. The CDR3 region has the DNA TGTGCTAGTGGTCCTGGACGCAGACAGACCAATCAGCCCCAGCATTTT. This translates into CASGPGRRQTNQPQHF.

This CDR3 is CASSPIAGRSADTQYF. In nucleotides, the CDR3 is TGTGCCAGCAGTCCCATAGCGGGAAGATCGGCAGATACGCAGTATTTT. V usage is TRBV28 and J usage is TRBJ2-3, with TRBD2 identical over 8 bases. The germline gives CDR1 MDHEN, CDR2 SYDVKM. The CDR3 is 16 amino acids. Losses at the gene ends were 5 bases for V and 4 bases for J; bases not matched to a gene: 11.

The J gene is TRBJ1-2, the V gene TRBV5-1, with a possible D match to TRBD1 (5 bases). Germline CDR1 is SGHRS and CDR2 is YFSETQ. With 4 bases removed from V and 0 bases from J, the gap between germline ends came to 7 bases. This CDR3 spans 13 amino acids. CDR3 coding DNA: TGCGCCAGCAGCCCGACAGCTAACTATGGCTACACCTTC. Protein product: CASSPTANYGYTF.

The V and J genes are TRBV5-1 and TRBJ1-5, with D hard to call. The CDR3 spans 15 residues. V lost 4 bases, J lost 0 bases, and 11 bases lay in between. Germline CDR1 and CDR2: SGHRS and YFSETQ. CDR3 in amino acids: CASSPQTGSNQPQHF. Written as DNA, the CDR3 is TGCGCCAGCAGCCCCCAGACGGGTAGCAATCAGCCCCAGCATTTT.

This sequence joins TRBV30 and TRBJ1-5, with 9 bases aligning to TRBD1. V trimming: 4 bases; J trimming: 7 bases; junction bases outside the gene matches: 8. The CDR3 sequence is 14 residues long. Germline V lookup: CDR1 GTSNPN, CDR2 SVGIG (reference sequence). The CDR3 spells CAWNSRQGDQPQHF. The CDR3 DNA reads TGTGCCTGGAACTCGCGACAGGGGGACCAGCCCCAGCATTTT.

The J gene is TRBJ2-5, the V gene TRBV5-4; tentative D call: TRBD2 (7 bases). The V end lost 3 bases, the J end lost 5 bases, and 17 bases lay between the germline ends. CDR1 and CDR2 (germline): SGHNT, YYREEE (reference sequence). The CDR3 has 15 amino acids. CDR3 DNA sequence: TGTGCCAGCAGCTCCGGGGGGCCAAATTTGGAGACCCAGTACTTC. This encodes CASSSGGPNLETQYF.

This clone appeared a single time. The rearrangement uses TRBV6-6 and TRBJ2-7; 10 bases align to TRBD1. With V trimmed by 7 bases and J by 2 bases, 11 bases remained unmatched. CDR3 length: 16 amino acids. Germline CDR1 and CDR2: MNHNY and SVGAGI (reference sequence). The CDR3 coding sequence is TGTGCCAGCACCTCGACGGGGACAGGGGCGACCTACGAGCAGTACTTC. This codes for CASTSTGTGATYEQYF.

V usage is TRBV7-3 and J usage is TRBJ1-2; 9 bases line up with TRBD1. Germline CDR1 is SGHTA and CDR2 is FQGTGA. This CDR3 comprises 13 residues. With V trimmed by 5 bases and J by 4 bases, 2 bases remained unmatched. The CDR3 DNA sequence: TGTGCCAGCAGCCCGGGACAGGGCTATGGCTACACCTTC. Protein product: CASSPGQGYGYTF.

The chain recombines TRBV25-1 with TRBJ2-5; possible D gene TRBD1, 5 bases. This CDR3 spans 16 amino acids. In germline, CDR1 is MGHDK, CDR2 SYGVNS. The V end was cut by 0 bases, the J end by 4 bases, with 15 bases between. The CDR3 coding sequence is TGTGCCAGCAGTGAATATCCCCCAGGGATAGCAGAGACCCAGTACTTC. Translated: CASSEYPPGIAETQYF.

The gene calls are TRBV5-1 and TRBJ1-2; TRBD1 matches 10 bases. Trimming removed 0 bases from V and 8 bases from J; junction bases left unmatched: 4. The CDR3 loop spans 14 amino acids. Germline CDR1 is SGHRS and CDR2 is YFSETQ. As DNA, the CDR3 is TGCGCCAGCAGCTTGGGGACAGGGGGAAACGGCTACACCTTC. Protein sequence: CASSLGTGGNGYTF.

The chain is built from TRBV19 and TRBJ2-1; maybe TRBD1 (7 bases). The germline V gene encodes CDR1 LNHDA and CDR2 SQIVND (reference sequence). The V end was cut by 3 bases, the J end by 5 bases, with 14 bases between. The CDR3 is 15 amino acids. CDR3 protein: CASSMRRGLNNEQFF. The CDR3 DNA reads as TGTGCCAGTAGTATGAGGAGGGGGCTGAACAATGAGCAGTTCTTC.

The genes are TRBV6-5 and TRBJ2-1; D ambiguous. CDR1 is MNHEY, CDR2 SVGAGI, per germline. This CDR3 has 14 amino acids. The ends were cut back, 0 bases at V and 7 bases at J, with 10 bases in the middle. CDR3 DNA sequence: TGTGCCAGCAGTTACTCGAGCCCTCGAAATGAGCAGTTCTTC. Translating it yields CASSYSSPRNEQFF.

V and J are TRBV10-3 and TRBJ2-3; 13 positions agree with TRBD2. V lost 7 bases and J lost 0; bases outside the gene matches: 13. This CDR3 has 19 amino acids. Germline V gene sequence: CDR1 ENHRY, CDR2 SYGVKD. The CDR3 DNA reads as TGTGCCATCACTCAGCCGGGACTAGCGGGACGGGCAAGCACAGATACGCAGTATTTT. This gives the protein CAITQPGLAGRASTDTQYF.

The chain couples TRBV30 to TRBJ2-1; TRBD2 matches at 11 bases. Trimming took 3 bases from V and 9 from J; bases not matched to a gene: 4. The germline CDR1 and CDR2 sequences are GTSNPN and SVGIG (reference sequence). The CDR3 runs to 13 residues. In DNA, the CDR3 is TGTGCCTGGAGCCTTAGCGGGGGGGGTGAGCAGTTCTTC. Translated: CAWSLSGGGEQFF.

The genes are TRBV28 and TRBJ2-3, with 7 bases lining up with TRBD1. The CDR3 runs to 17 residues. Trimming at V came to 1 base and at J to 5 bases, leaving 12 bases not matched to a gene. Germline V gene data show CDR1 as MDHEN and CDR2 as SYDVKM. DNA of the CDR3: TGTGCCAGCAGTTTATACCGGACGACAGGGTTACGAGATACGCAGTATTTT. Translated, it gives CASSLYRTTGLRDTQYF.